The TCR beta chain described here comes from a study of OX40 agonist ivuxolimab in advanced cancers. Across the study: Participants, roughly 81% male, averaged roughly 60 years of age, ranging from 23 to 79.

The table came from immunoSEQ multiplex PCR; TCRdb's copy has only in-frame clones and leaves some out. Here the sample spans just under 45,000 clones, 80% being singletons. CDR3 length equals 16 residues. The germline CDR1 and CDR2 sequences are MDHEN and SYDVKM. The specimen was CD4+ or CD8+ T cells sorted from blood, collected in a trial of the OX40 agonist ivuxolimab. V is TRBV28 and J is TRBJ2-5; TRBD1 is a possible D gene (6 bases). The J call is in doubt because the DNA end fits TRBJ2-7 better. The sequence was collected from an adult with an advanced solid tumor such as melanoma, head and neck, liver or kidney cancer. The CDR3 DNA is TGTGCCAGCAGTCCGTTATCAGGGGCGCGAAGGTACGAGCAGTACTTC. It specifies CASSPLSGARRYEQYF.